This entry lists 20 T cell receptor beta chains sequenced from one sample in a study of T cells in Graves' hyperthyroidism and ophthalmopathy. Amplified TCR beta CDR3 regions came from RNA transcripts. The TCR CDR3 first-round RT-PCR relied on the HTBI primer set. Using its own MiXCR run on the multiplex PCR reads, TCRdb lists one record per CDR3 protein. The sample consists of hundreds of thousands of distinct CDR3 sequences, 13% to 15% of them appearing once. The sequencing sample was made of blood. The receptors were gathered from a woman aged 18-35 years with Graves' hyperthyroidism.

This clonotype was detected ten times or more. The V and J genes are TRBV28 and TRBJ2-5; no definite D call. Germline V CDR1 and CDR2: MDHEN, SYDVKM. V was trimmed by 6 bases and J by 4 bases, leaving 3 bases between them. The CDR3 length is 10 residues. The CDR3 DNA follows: TGTGCCAGCAGGAGAGAGACCCAGTACTTC. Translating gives CASRRETQYF.

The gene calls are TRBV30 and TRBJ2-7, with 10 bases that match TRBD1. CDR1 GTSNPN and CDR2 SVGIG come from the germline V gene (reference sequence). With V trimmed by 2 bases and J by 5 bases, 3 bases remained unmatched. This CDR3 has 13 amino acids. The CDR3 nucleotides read TGTGCCTGGAGTCCGGGACAGGGGAACGAGCAGTACTTC. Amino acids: CAWSPGQGNEQYF.

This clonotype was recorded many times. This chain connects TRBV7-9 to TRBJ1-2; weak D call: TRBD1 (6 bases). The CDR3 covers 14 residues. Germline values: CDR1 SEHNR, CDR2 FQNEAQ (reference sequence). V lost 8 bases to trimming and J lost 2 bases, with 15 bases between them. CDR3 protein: CASSPTGINYGYTF. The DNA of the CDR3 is TGTGCCAGCTCACCTACAGGGATCAACTATGGCTACACCTTC.

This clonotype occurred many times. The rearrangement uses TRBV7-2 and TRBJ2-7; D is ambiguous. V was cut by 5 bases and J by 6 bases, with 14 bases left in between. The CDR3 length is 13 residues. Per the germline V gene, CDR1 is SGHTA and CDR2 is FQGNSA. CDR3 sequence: CASSPSALREQYF. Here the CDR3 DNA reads TGTGCCAGCAGCCCCTCTGCTCTGCGCGAGCAGTACTTC.

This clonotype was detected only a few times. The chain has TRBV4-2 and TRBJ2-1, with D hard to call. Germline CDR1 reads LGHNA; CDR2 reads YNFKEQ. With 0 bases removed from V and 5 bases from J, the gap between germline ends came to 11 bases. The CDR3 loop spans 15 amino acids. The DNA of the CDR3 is TGTGCCAGCAGCCAAGAGCCCGACCTCAACAATGAGCAGTTCTTC. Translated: CASSQEPDLNNEQFF.

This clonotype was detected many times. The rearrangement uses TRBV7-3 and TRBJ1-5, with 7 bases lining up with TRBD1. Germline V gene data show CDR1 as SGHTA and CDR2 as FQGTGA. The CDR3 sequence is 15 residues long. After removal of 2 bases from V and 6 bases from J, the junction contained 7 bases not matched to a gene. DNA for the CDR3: TGTGCCAGCAGCTTACCGAGACAGGGTTTTCAGCCCCAGCATTTT. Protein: CASSLPRQGFQPQHF.

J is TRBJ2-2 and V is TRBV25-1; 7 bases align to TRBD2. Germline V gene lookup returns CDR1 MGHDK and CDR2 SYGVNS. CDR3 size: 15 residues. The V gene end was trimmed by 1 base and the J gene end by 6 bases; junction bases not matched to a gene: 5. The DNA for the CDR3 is TGTGCCAGCAGTGAATGGACTAGTCAAGCCGGGGAGCTGTTTTTT. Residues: CASSEWTSQAGELFF.

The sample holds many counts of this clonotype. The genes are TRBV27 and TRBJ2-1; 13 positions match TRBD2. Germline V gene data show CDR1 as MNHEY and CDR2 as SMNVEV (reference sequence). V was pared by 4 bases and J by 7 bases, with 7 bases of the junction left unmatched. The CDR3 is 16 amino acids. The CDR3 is CASSSLTSGRWNEQFF. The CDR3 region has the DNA TGTGCCAGCAGTTCGCTGACTAGCGGGAGGTGGAATGAGCAGTTCTTC.

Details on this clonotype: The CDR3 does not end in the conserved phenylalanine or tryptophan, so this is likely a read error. CDR3 sequence: CASSQLPGVRNYGYTL. In DNA form, the CDR3 reads TGTGCCAGCAGCCAACTACCTGGGGTTAGGAACTATGGCTACACCCTC. The chain links TRBV3-1 to TRBJ1-2; D gene unclear. The CDR3 runs to 16 residues. Per the germline V gene, CDR1 is LGHDT and CDR2 is YNNKEL (reference sequence). Deletions cut 2 bases from V and 2 bases from J, with 15 bases between.

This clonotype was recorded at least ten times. CDR3 protein: CASSFSRGSEQYF. The CDR3 DNA reads as TGTGCCAGCAGCTTTAGCAGGGGATCCGAGCAGTACTTC. The chain joins TRBV11-2 to TRBJ2-7, with D perhaps TRBD1 (6 bases). The V gene lost 3 bases and the J gene lost 6 bases, with 12 bases spanning the gap. The CDR3 covers 13 residues. Germline loops: CDR1 SGHAT, CDR2 FQNNGV.

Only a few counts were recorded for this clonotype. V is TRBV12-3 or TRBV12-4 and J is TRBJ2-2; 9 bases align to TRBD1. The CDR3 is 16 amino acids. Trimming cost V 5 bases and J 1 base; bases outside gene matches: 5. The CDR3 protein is CASSMGTGMNTGELFF. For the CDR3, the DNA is TGTGCCAGCAGTATGGGGACAGGGATGAACACCGGGGAGCTGTTTTTT.

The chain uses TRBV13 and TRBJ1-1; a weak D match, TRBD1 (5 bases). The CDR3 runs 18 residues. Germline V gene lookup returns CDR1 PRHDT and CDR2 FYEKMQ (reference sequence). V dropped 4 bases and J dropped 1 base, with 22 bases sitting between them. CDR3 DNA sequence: TGTGCCAGCAGCTACGTTTCCTTTTCGACAGAGGGGAACACTGAAGCTTTCTTT. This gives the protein CASSYVSFSTEGNTEAFF.

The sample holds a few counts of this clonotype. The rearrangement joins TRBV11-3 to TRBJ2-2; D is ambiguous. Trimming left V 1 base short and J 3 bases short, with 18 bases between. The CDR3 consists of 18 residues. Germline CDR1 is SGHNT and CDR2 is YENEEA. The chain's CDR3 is CASSLALRIKRDTGELFF. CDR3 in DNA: TGTGCCAGCAGCTTAGCCTTACGGATCAAACGCGACACCGGGGAGCTGTTTTTT.

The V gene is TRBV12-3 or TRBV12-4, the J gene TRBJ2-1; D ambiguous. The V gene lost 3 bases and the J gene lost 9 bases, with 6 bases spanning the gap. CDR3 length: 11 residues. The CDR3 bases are TGTGCCAGCAGTTTGACCCTTGAGCAGTTCTTC. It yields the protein CASSLTLEQFF.

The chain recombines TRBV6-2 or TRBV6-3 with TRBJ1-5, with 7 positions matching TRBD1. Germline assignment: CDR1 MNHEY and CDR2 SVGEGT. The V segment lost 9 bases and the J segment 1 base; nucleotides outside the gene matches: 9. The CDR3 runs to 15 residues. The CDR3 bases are TGTGCCAGTCTACAGGGGACGCCAAGCAATCAGCCCCAGCATTTT. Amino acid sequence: CASLQGTPSNQPQHF.

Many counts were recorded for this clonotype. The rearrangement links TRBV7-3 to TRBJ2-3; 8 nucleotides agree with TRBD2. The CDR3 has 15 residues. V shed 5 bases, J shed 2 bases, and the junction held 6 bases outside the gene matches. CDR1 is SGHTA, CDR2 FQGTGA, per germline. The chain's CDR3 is CASSRTGGYTDTQYF. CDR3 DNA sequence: TGTGCCAGCAGCCGTACGGGGGGGTACACAGATACGCAGTATTTT.

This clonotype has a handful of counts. CDR3 protein: CASLGRESYEQYF. CDR3 DNA sequence: TGTGCCAGCTTGGGGCGGGAGAGCTACGAGCAGTACTTC. The chain employs TRBV13 and TRBJ2-7, with 7 bases lining up with TRBD2. Germline trimming cut 8 bases from V and 3 bases from J; bases unmatched to any gene: 7. CDR1 PRHDT and CDR2 FYEKMQ come from the germline V gene (reference sequence). CDR3 length: 13 residues.

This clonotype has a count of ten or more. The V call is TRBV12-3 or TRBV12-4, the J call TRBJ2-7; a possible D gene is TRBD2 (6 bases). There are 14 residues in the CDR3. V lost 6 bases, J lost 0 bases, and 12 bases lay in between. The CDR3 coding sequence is TGTGCCAGCAGACTAGCTTCTAGCTCCTACGAGCAGTACTTC. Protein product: CASRLASSSYEQYF.

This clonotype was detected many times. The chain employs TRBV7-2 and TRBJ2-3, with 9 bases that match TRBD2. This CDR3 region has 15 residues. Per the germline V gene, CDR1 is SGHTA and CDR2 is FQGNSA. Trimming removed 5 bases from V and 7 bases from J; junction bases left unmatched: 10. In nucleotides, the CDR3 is TGTGCCAGCAGCCCAACTGCGGGAGGGCCGTATACGCAGTATTTT. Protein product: CASSPTAGGPYTQYF.

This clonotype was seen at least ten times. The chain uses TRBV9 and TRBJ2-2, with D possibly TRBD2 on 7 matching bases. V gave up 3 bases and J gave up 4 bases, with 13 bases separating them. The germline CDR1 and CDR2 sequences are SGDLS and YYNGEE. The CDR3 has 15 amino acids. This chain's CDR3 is CASSASGGSTGELFF. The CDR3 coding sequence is TGTGCCAGCAGCGCCTCGGGGGGCAGCACCGGGGAGCTGTTTTTT.